The sequence of this T cell receptor beta chain was determined in a study of follicular helper T cells after annual influenza vaccination. Across the study: Some donors were sampled over the 2013-2014, 2014-2015 and 2015-2016 vaccinations. Whole-study findings and limits: Yearly vaccinations repeatedly recalled conserved clonotypes in ICOS+CD38+ cTfh. ICOS+CD38+ cTfh clonality change tracked circulating plasmablast frequency change.

V gave up 2 bases and J gave up 2 bases, with 12 bases separating them. Germline V CDR1 and CDR2: KGHSH, LQKENI. The CDR3 contains 15 residues. Subjects lived in the community and lacked influenza vaccine within the prior 6 months. Remarks on this clone: The antigen is not known.

The data were produced by immunoSEQ multiplex PCR, yet TCRdb's version contains in-frame clones alone and is incomplete. The profile shows around 10,000 clones, under 80% of them singletons. This TCR derives from an adult who received the influenza vaccine. The V and J genes are TRBV18 and TRBJ1-2; D uncertain. The sequencing used CXCR5- memory CD4+ T cells sorted from blood, collected 6 weeks after influenza vaccination. The CDR3: CASSPSISENYGYTF. The CDR3 bases are TGTGCCAGCTCACCAAGCATCTCAGAGAACTATGGCTACACCTTC.